This TCR beta chain was retrieved from a study of T cell changes during pregnancy in multiple sclerosis. Assay: immunoSEQ multiplex PCR; the TCRdb copy retains only in-frame clones and omits some. The repertoire includes just under 45,000 clones, over 85% of them detected once, and 0.55% to 0.7% sits in the top ten. With respect to this clone: Different DNA sequences within this sample yield the same CDR3.

Trimming at V came to 5 bases and at J to 4 bases, leaving 6 bases not matched to a gene. The length of the CDR3 is 14 residues. In germline, CDR1 is MDHEN, CDR2 SYDVKM. The rearrangement links TRBV28 to TRBJ1-2; 8 nucleotides match TRBD1. Specimen: CD4+ T cells from peripheral blood mononuclear cells, collected in the first trimester of pregnancy. The sequence derives from a female donor with multiple sclerosis, enrolled in a pregnancy study. CDR3 protein: CASSPGTGAYGYTF. CDR3 nucleotide sequence: TGTGCCAGCAGTCCCGGGACAGGTGCCTATGGCTACACCTTC.